The 25 T cell receptor beta chains below were found in one sample sequenced in a study of a mutant IDH1 vaccine in newly diagnosed glioma. Time point defined: week 35, safety follow-up. The study gave 300 ug of mutant IDH1 20-mer peptide per vaccine dose, with topical imiquimod. Antigens of these TCRs are unknown. Only in-frame clones appear in the TCRdb table, and some are missing; sequencing was by immunoSEQ multiplex PCR. The sample includes tens of thousands of clones, around 87% of them seen just once. The sequencing used PBMCs, collected from a glioma patient whose treatment included an IDH1 peptide vaccine. The receptors derive from a man younger than 45 with glioma.

This clone was recorded once. V is TRBV7-8 and J is TRBJ2-5, with a weak D call TRBD2 (6 bases). The CDR3 is 14 residues long. Trimming shortened V by 2 bases and J by 7 bases, and 14 bases separated the two germline ends. Germline assignment: CDR1 SGHVS and CDR2 FQNEAQ. In DNA form, the CDR3 reads TGTGCCAGCAGCTTAACCAGGGCCGGGGGGACCCAGTACTTC. It yields the protein CASSLTRAGGTQYF. The complete variable domain, with remaining parts taken from reference TRBV7-8 and TRBJ2-5, reads GAGVSQSPRYKVAKRGQDVALRCDPISGHVSLFWYQQALGQGPEFLTYFQNEAQLDKSGLPSDRFFAERPEGSVSTLKIQRTQQEDSAVYLCASSLTRAGGTQYFGPGTRLLVL.

The rearrangement links TRBV11-2 to TRBJ2-1, with D hard to call. V was cut by 5 bases and J by 1 base, with 12 bases left in between. The CDR3 is 15 residues long. The germline V gene encodes CDR1 SGHAT and CDR2 FQNNGV. DNA of the CDR3: TGTGCCAGCAGCCTCGGTACTGGGTCCTACAATGAGCAGTTCTTC. Its protein is CASSLGTGSYNEQFF.

There are a few counts of this clone. This chain connects TRBV29-1 to TRBJ1-1; TRBD1 agrees at 10 bases. CDR1 and CDR2 (germline): SQVTM, ANQGSEA. The CDR3 runs to 14 residues. V shed 7 bases and J 4 bases; nucleotides not matched to a gene: 9. The CDR3 protein is CSAGTGERGTEAFF. CDR3 coding DNA: TGCAGCGCCGGGACAGGGGAGAGGGGCACTGAAGCTTTCTTT.

The chain recombines TRBV5-1 with TRBJ2-2; TRBD2 aligns across 7 bases. The V and J ends lost 4 bases and 0 bases, in that order; junction bases with no gene match: 6. The CDR3 is 16 amino acids. CDR1 is SGHRS, CDR2 YFSETQ, per germline. The CDR3 DNA follows: TGCGCCAGCAGCCTTCCGAGCGGGACGAACACCGGGGAGCTGTTTTTT. It codes for CASSLPSGTNTGELFF.

The chain recombines TRBV7-2 with TRBJ2-2; 9 positions match TRBD2. The junction had 6 bases not matched to a gene; V was cut back by 2 bases and J by 5 bases. CDR1 is SGHTA and CDR2 is FQGNSA in the germline V gene. This CDR3 has 16 residues. This chain's CDR3 is CASSLKGLAGTGELFF. The CDR3 DNA follows: TGTGCCAGCAGCTTAAAGGGGCTAGCGGGGACCGGGGAGCTGTTTTTT. The variable domain in full, completed from reference TRBV7-2 and TRBJ2-2, reads GAGVSQSPSNKVTEKGKDVELRCDPISGHTALYWYRQSLGQGLEFLIYFQGNSAPDKSGLPSDRFSAERTGGSVSTLTIQRTQQEDSAVYLCASSLKGLAGTGELFFGEGSRLTVL.

V is TRBV14 and J is TRBJ2-1; 7 bases map to TRBD1. Germline assignment: CDR1 SGHDN and CDR2 FVKESK. The CDR3 sequence is 15 residues long. J lost 5 bases, V lost 1 base, and 5 bases had no gene match. CDR3 nucleotide sequence: TGTGCCAGCAGCCAAGTTCACAGGGGCCACAATGAGCAGTTCTTC. The encoded protein is CASSQVHRGHNEQFF.

The rearrangement links TRBV28 to TRBJ1-2; TRBD1 agrees at 10 bases. The ends lost 7 bases at V and 0 bases at J; junction bases unmatched: 11. The CDR3 totals 17 residues. In germline, CDR1 is MDHEN, CDR2 SYDVKM. CDR3 protein: CASKSRDRGRPNYGYTF. CDR3 DNA: TGTGCCAGCAAAAGCCGGGACAGGGGCCGACCTAACTATGGCTACACCTTC.

The chain combines TRBV28 with TRBJ1-2; D remains unclear. Germline V CDR1 and CDR2: MDHEN, SYDVKM. The V gene lost 8 bases and the J gene lost 5 bases, with 12 bases spanning the gap. The CDR3 contains 12 residues. The DNA for the CDR3 is TGTGCCAGCTTAACGGAAATGTATGGCTACACCTTC. It yields the protein CASLTEMYGYTF.

With regard to this clone: The sample contains more than one DNA sequence encoding this CDR3. CDR3 sequence reads: CASSRPGQTNTEAFF. CDR3 bases: TGTGCCAGCAGTCGACCGGGACAAACGAACACTGAAGCTTTCTTT. V usage is TRBV2 and J usage is TRBJ1-1, with D perhaps matching TRBD1 (6 bases). CDR1 is SNHLY, CDR2 FYNNEI, per germline. This CDR3 is built from 15 residues. With 5 bases removed from V and 1 base from J, the gap between germline ends came to 14 bases.

In DNA form, the CDR3 reads TGTGCCACCCGAGCCGGAGGACGCGAGTACTTC. Residues: CATRAGGREYF. The V call is TRBV19, the J call TRBJ2-7; TRBD2 is a possible D gene (5 bases). V lost 10 bases to trimming and J lost 11 bases, with 18 bases between them. CDR3 length equals 11 residues. In germline, CDR1 is LNHDA, CDR2 SQIVND (reference sequence).

CDR3 amino acids: CASSPTGLAGAQYF. The CDR3 nucleotides read TGCGCCAGCAGCCCCACAGGACTAGCGGGAGCGCAGTATTTT. The chain is built from TRBV5-1 and TRBJ2-3; the match to TRBD2 covers 13 bases. Germline V gene sequence: CDR1 SGHRS, CDR2 YFSETQ. The CDR3 totals 14 residues. V dropped 4 bases and J dropped 10; count of bases not matched to a gene: 6.

This chain joins TRBV5-6 and TRBJ2-7, with no clear D. The germline V gene encodes CDR1 SGHDT and CDR2 YYEEEE. Between the trimmed V and J ends, which lost 4 bases and 5 bases, there was a span of 10 bases. The CDR3 has 12 amino acids. The CDR3 loop reads CASSLGSHEQYF. The CDR3, as DNA: TGTGCCAGCAGCCTGGGAAGCCACGAGCAGTACTTC.

This chain joins TRBV6-5 and TRBJ2-7; D gene ambiguous. Germline V gene data show CDR1 as MNHEY and CDR2 as SVGAGI. The CDR3 has 13 amino acids. V gave up 6 bases and J gave up 6 bases, with 15 bases separating them. The chain's CDR3 is CASSRDLLGEQYF. The CDR3, as DNA: TGTGCCAGCAGCCGCGACCTACTTGGCGAGCAGTACTTC.

The chain uses TRBV10-3 and TRBJ1-5; weak D call: TRBD1 (5 bases). V was pared by 0 bases and J by 4 bases, with 10 bases between. The CDR3 contains 15 residues. CDR1 is ENHRY and CDR2 is SYGVKD in the germline V gene. CDR3 region: CAISESGAGNQPQHF. For the CDR3, the DNA is TGTGCCATCAGTGAGTCAGGGGCGGGGAATCAGCCCCAGCATTTT.

This chain connects TRBV5-8 to TRBJ2-2; perhaps TRBD1 as D (6 bases). Germline V CDR1 and CDR2: SGHTS, YDEGEE. V was pared by 0 bases and J by 7 bases, with 13 bases between. This CDR3 spans 15 amino acids. In nucleotides, the CDR3 is TGTGCCAGCAGCTTGGGGGCAGGGGACGGCGGGGAGCTGTTTTTT. It yields the protein CASSLGAGDGGELFF.

This clone came up a few times. This chain joins TRBV10-3 and TRBJ2-3; D perhaps matches TRBD1 (6 bases). The CDR3 runs 16 residues. V shed 3 bases and J shed 2 bases, with 15 bases lying between them. CDR1 and CDR2 (germline): ENHRY, SYGVKD. This chain's CDR3 is CAISDSTGSPTDTQYF. DNA of the CDR3: TGTGCCATCAGTGATTCGACAGGTTCCCCCACAGATACGCAGTATTTT.

The rearrangement joins TRBV29-1 to TRBJ2-5; D is tentatively TRBD1 or TRBD2 (5 bases each). The J call is in doubt because the DNA end fits TRBJ2-7 better. Germline V lookup: CDR1 SQVTM, CDR2 ANQGSEA. This CDR3 is built from 14 residues. The CDR3 sequence is CSVSLGGEGYEQYF. Written as DNA, the CDR3 is TGCAGCGTTTCCCTTGGGGGAGAAGGCTACGAGCAGTACTTC.

This clone appeared a single time. At one end the junction does not follow the germline gene, possibly because of a read error. The rearrangement joins TRBV5-3 to TRBJ1-5; D remains unclear. TRBV5-3 is an open reading frame, and its role is uncertain. The CDR3 runs 13 residues. The CDR3 DNA reads TGTGCCAGCAGCTTACGAGAGGATCAGCCCCAGCATTTT. It translates to CASSLREDQPQHF.

The V gene is TRBV6-6, the J gene TRBJ2-3, with 9 positions matching TRBD1. Germline V gives CDR1 MNHNY, CDR2 SVGAGI (reference sequence). CDR3 length: 14 residues. The junction had 3 bases not matched to a gene; V was cut back by 5 bases and J by 3 bases. The CDR3 here is CASSRGQGTDTQYF. The CDR3 nucleotides are TGTGCCAGCAGTAGGGGACAGGGTACAGATACGCAGTATTTT.

This chain uses TRBV7-2 with TRBJ1-6; D is uncertain. The CDR3 totals 13 residues. V lost 7 bases and J 10 bases, leaving 14 bases between the germline ends. The V gene's germline CDR1 is SGHTA and CDR2 FQGNSA. Here the CDR3 DNA reads TGTGCCAGCACCGCCCAGGCTCGGTCACCCCTCCACTTT. Its translation: CASTAQARSPLHF. Full variable domain (remainder filled in from reference TRBV7-2 and TRBJ1-6): GAGVSQSPSNKVTEKGKDVELRCDPISGHTALYWYRQSLGQGLEFLIYFQGNSAPDKSGLPSDRFSAERTGGSVSTLTIQRTQQEDSAVYLCASTAQARSPLHFGNGTRLTVT.

This clone appeared a few times. For the CDR3, the DNA is TGTGCCAGCAGTTACAGTGAGGGACTGTATCCCGAGCAGTACTTC. It codes for CASSYSEGLYPEQYF. J is TRBJ2-7 and V is TRBV6-6; weak D call: TRBD2 (6 bases). V shed 2 bases and J shed 6 bases, with 17 bases lying between them. Germline loops: CDR1 MNHNY, CDR2 SVGAGI (reference sequence). The CDR3 spans 15 residues.

V usage is TRBV9 and J usage is TRBJ2-5, with 9 bases that match TRBD2. The better agreement between TRBJ2-7 and the DNA end casts doubt on the J call. This CDR3 has 16 residues. Germline V CDR1 and CDR2: SGDLS, YYNGEE. The chain's CDR3 is CASSVLSGSLPHEQYF. The CDR3 coding sequence is TGTGCCAGCAGCGTCCTTAGCGGGAGTCTTCCCCACGAGCAGTACTTC.

The chain is built from TRBV7-2 and TRBJ2-7; D is perhaps TRBD1 (5 bases). V was pared by 0 bases and J by 0 bases, with 9 bases between. The CDR3 covers 15 residues. Germline CDR1 and CDR2: SGHTA and FQGNSA. Written as DNA, the CDR3 is TGTGCCAGCAGCTTAGCGCCCAGGGCCTCCTACGAGCAGTACTTC. Its protein is CASSLAPRASYEQYF. Full variable domain (missing parts from reference TRBV7-2 and TRBJ2-7): GAGVSQSPSNKVTEKGKDVELRCDPISGHTALYWYRQSLGQGLEFLIYFQGNSAPDKSGLPSDRFSAERTGGSVSTLTIQRTQQEDSAVYLCASSLAPRASYEQYFGPGTRLTVT.

The V call is TRBV2, the J call TRBJ2-1, with 9 bases identical to TRBD1. CDR3 length: 16 amino acids. V shed 8 bases, J shed 6 bases, and the junction held 14 bases outside the gene matches. Looked up from germline, CDR1 is SNHLY and CDR2 is FYNNEI. The CDR3 region is CASCQWRTGDFNEQFF. The CDR3 coding sequence is TGTGCCAGCTGCCAATGGCGGACAGGGGATTTCAATGAGCAGTTCTTC. The full variable domain, in which reference TRBV2 and TRBJ2-1 provide the parts outside the CDR3, is EPEVTQTPSHQVTQMGQEVILRCVPISNHLYFYWYRQILGQKVEFLVSFYNNEISEKSEIFDDQFSVERPDGSNFTLKIRSTKLEDSAMYFCASCQWRTGDFNEQFFGPGTRLTVL.

Points on this clone: In the same sample, other DNA sequences code for this CDR3. The chain recombines TRBV30 with TRBJ2-7; perhaps D is TRBD1 or TRBD2 (5 bases each). Germline CDR1 GTSNPN, CDR2 SVGIG (reference sequence). V was clipped by 3 bases and J by 6 bases, with 9 bases between them. The CDR3 is 11 residues long. This chain's CDR3 is CAWSEGSEQYF. The CDR3 DNA reads as TGTGCCTGGAGCGAGGGGTCCGAGCAGTACTTC.